Shown below are 16 T cell receptor beta chains from a single sample sequenced in a study of T cell responses to AZD1222 COVID-19 vaccine. TCRdb keeps only in-frame clones here, not all; method: immunoSEQ multiplex PCR. The sample records around 140,000 clones, more than 85% being singletons. Sequenced material: peripheral blood, taken after recovery from COVID-19. These TCRs come from an adult who had recovered from COVID-19.

The chain's CDR3 is CSAPQGPANTEAFF. The DNA for the CDR3 is TGCAGCGCCCCACAGGGGCCGGCGAACACTGAAGCTTTCTTT. This chain joins TRBV29-1 and TRBJ1-1; the match to TRBD1 covers 7 bases. Germline V gene data show CDR1 as SQVTM and CDR2 as ANQGSEA. The CDR3 runs to 14 residues. After removal of 7 bases from V and 1 base from J, the junction contained 9 bases not matched to a gene.

The CDR3 loop is CASSQVGASGSTDTQYF. The CDR3 coding sequence is TGCGCCAGCAGCCAAGTCGGCGCTAGCGGGAGCACAGATACGCAGTATTTT. The chain joins TRBV4-1 to TRBJ2-3; 8 nucleotides agree with TRBD2. The V and J ends lost 1 base and 0 bases, in that order; junction bases with no gene match: 6. Germline V gene lookup returns CDR1 MGHRA and CDR2 YSYEKL. The CDR3 length is 17 residues.

The chain uses TRBV28 and TRBJ2-3; D may be TRBD1 or TRBD2 (5 bases each). Trimming left V 0 bases short and J 2 bases short, with 9 bases between. Germline CDR1 MDHEN, CDR2 SYDVKM. This CDR3 contains 15 residues. CDR3 in amino acids: CASSLWGDFTDTQYF. CDR3 sequence (DNA): TGTGCCAGCAGTTTATGGGGGGATTTCACAGATACGCAGTATTTT.

V usage is TRBV15 and J usage is TRBJ1-5; D is perhaps TRBD1 (6 bases). Trimming took 1 base from V and 5 from J, leaving 9 bases between them. Germline CDR1 reads LNHNV; CDR2 reads YYDKDF (reference sequence). This CDR3 is 14 amino acids long. CDR3 loop: CATSRGKGDQPQHF. The CDR3 nucleotides are TGTGCCACCAGCAGAGGAAAGGGGGATCAGCCCCAGCATTTT. Full variable domain (missing parts from reference TRBV15 and TRBJ1-5): DAMVIQNPRYQVTQFGKPVTLSCSQTLNHNVMYWYQQKSSQAPKLLFHYYDKDFNNEADTPDNFQSRRPNTSFCFLDIRSPGLGDTAMYLCATSRGKGDQPQHFGDGTRLSIL.

The chain couples TRBV4-2 to TRBJ1-3; 7 bases fit TRBD1. The CDR3 consists of 14 residues. Germline assignment: CDR1 LGHNA and CDR2 YNFKEQ. The junction had 8 bases not matched to a gene; V was cut back by 4 bases and J by 8 bases. CDR3 nucleotides: TGTGCCAGCAGCCGCCCGGGACAGCGGGACACCATATATTTT. This gives the protein CASSRPGQRDTIYF.

This clone was observed a few times. V gene TRBV28 combines with J gene TRBJ1-6; no definite D call. The ends were cut back, 6 bases at V and 7 bases at J, with 7 bases in the middle. Germline V gene lookup returns CDR1 MDHEN and CDR2 SYDVKM. The length of the CDR3 is 12 residues. Written as DNA, the CDR3 is TGTGCCAGCAGAGATGGGAATTCACCCCTCCACTTT. Its translation is CASRDGNSPLHF.

V gene TRBV9 combines with J gene TRBJ1-1, with TRBD1 as a possible D gene (5 bases). V was trimmed by 0 bases and J by 4 bases, leaving 19 bases between them. Germline CDR1 is SGDLS and CDR2 is YYNGEE. The CDR3 length is 17 residues. The CDR3 spells CASSVVPSGGRGTEAFF. The CDR3 DNA reads TGTGCCAGCAGCGTAGTTCCCTCCGGGGGAAGGGGCACTGAAGCTTTCTTT. The variable domain in full, completed from reference TRBV9 and TRBJ1-1, reads DSGVTQTPKHLITATGQRVTLRCSPRSGDLSVYWYQQSLDQGLQFLIQYYNGEERAKGNILERFSAQQFPDLHSELNLSSLELGDSALYFCASSVVPSGGRGTEAFFGQGTRLTVV.

The V and J genes are TRBV23-1 and TRBJ2-7, with D uncertain. TRBV23-1 belongs to the ORF category, with a function that is uncertain. Trimming cost V 9 bases and J 2 bases, with 14 bases left between them. The CDR3 totals 13 residues. The CDR3 reads CARKGSRTYEQYF. The CDR3 bases are TGCGCCAGGAAAGGCAGCCGAACCTACGAGCAGTACTTC.

V and J are TRBV28 and TRBJ2-2; maybe TRBD1 (6 bases). The CDR3 consists of 16 residues. V was clipped by 1 base and J by 1 base, with 10 bases between them. Per germline, CDR1 MDHEN and CDR2 SYDVKM. The CDR3 coding sequence is TGTGCCAGCAGTTTATACAGGGTTATGAACACCGGGGAGCTGTTTTTT. Its translation: CASSLYRVMNTGELFF.

The chain joins TRBV7-8 to TRBJ2-7; 7 bases match TRBD2. The CDR3 has 14 residues. Per germline, CDR1 SGHVS and CDR2 FQNEAQ. The V segment lost 2 bases and the J segment 4 bases; nucleotides outside the gene matches: 5. The CDR3 coding sequence is TGTGCCAGCAGCTTACCAGAGGGACTATACGAGCAGTACTTC. This codes for CASSLPEGLYEQYF. The variable domain in full, completed from reference TRBV7-8 and TRBJ2-7, reads GAGVSQSPRYKVAKRGQDVALRCDPISGHVSLFWYQQALGQGPEFLTYFQNEAQLDKSGLPSDRFFAERPEGSVSTLKIQRTQQEDSAVYLCASSLPEGLYEQYFGPGTRLTVT.

The V call is TRBV5-6, the J call TRBJ1-6; TRBD1 matches 8 bases. Germline trimming cut 1 base from V and 9 bases from J; bases unmatched to any gene: 6. There are 15 residues in the CDR3. Germline values: CDR1 SGHDT, CDR2 YYEEEE. The CDR3 DNA follows: TGTGCCAGCAGCTTGCCAGACAGGGGAGGTTCACCCCTCCACTTT. Translated: CASSLPDRGGSPLHF.

This clone appeared once. The chain recombines TRBV29-1 with TRBJ1-1, with D hard to call. Germline-derived CDR1 and CDR2 are SQVTM and ANQGSEA. The length of the CDR3 is 13 residues. V lost 6 bases and J lost 2, with 13 bases in between. Here the CDR3 reads CSVPNWKNTEAFF. In nucleotides, the CDR3 is TGCAGCGTCCCTAATTGGAAAAACACTGAAGCTTTCTTT.

The chain employs TRBV4-1 and TRBJ2-1, with D perhaps assigned TRBD1 or TRBD2 (5 bases each). Germline V CDR1 and CDR2: MGHRA, YSYEKL. V was cut by 0 bases and J by 10 bases, with 10 bases left in between. The CDR3 is 13 amino acids. CDR3: CASSQEGRQEQFF. CDR3 coding DNA: TGCGCCAGCAGCCAAGAAGGGAGACAGGAGCAGTTCTTC.

The chain has TRBV10-3 and TRBJ2-1; perhaps TRBD2 as D (6 bases). Germline V gives CDR1 ENHRY, CDR2 SYGVKD. The CDR3 has 12 amino acids. V shed 5 bases and J shed 8 bases, with 10 bases lying between them. The CDR3 region has the DNA TGTGCCATCAGTAGCTCTAGCGATGAGCAGTTCTTC. Protein: CAISSSSDEQFF.

The chain links TRBV30 to TRBJ1-2, with a possible D match to TRBD1 (5 bases). CDR3 length: 13 residues. V was shortened by 0 bases and J by 6 bases, with 11 bases between the two germline ends. Germline CDR1 GTSNPN, CDR2 SVGIG (reference sequence). CDR3 sequence: CAWSVARGDGYTF. CDR3 sequence (DNA): TGTGCCTGGAGTGTCGCCCGGGGCGATGGCTACACCTTC. Drawing the rest from reference TRBV30 and TRBJ1-2, the complete variable domain is SQTIHQWPATLVQPVGSPLSLECTVEGTSNPNLYWYRQAAGRGLQLLFYSVGIGQISSEVPQNLSASRPQDRQFILSSKKLLLSDSGFYLCAWSVARGDGYTFGSGTRLTVV.

V and J are TRBV2 and TRBJ1-2; the D is unclear. The CDR3 spans 12 residues. Trimming shortened V by 2 bases and J by 5 bases, and 6 bases separated the two germline ends. Germline V gives CDR1 SNHLY, CDR2 FYNNEI. DNA for the CDR3: TGTGCCAGCAGTGAAACCCCTTATGGCTACACCTTC. Translation gives CASSETPYGYTF.